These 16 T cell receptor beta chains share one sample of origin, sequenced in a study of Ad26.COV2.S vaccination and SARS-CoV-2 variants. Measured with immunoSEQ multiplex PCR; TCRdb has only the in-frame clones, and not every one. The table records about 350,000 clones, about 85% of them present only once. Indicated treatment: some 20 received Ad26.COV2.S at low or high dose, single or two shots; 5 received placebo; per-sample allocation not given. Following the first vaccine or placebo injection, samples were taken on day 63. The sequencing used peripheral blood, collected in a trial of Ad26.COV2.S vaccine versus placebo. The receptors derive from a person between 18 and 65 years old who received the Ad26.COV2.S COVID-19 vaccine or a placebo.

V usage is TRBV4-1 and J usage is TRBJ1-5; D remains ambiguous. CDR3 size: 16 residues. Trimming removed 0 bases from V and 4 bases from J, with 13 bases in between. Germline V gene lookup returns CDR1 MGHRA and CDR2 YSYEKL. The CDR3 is CASSQEGSLTNQPQHF. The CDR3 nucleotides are TGCGCCAGCAGCCAAGAGGGCAGCCTTACTAATCAGCCCCAGCATTTT.

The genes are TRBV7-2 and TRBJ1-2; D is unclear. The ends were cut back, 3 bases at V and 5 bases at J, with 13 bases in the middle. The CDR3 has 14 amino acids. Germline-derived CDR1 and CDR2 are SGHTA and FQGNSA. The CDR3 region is CASSFAKTGYGYTF. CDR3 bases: TGTGCCAGCAGCTTCGCAAAGACGGGGTATGGCTACACCTTC.

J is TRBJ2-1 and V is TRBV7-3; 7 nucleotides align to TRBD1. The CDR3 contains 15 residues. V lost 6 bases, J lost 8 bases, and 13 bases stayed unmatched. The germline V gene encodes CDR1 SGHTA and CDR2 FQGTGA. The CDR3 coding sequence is TGTGCCAGCAGTCCCAACAGGGGTTCTCCCCATGAGCAGTTCTTC. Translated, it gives CASSPNRGSPHEQFF.

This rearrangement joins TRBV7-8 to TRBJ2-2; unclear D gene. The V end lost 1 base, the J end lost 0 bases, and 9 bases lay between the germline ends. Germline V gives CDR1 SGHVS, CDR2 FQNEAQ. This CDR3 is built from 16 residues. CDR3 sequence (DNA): TGTGCCAGCAGCTTAGAAGCCAGAGCGAACACCGGGGAGCTGTTTTTT. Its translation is CASSLEARANTGELFF.

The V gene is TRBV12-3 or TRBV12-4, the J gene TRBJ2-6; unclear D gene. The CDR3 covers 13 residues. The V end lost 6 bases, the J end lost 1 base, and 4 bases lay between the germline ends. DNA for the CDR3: TGTGCCAGCAGCCAGTCTGGGGCCAACGTCCTGACTTTC. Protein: CASSQSGANVLTF.

CDR3 loop: CASSIKTRGANQPQHF. The CDR3 coding sequence is TGTGCCAGTAGTATTAAAACTAGGGGGGCCAATCAGCCCCAGCATTTT. The rearrangement uses TRBV19 and TRBJ1-5; TRBD1 is a possible D gene (6 bases). Germline lookup yields CDR1 LNHDA and CDR2 SQIVND (reference sequence). The ends were cut back, 3 bases at V and 3 bases at J, with 15 bases in the middle. This CDR3 contains 16 residues.

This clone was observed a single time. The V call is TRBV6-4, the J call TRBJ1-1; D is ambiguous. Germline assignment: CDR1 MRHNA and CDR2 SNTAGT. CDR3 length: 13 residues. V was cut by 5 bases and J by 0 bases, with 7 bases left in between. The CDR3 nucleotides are TGTGCCAGCAGTTTCGAGATGAACACTGAAGCTTTCTTT. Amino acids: CASSFEMNTEAFF.

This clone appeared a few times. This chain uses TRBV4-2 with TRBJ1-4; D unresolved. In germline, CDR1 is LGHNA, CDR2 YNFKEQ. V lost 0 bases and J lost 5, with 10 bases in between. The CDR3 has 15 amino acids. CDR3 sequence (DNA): TGTGCCAGCAGCCAAGATCATAGGGTAAATGAAAAACTGTTTTTT. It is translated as CASSQDHRVNEKLFF.

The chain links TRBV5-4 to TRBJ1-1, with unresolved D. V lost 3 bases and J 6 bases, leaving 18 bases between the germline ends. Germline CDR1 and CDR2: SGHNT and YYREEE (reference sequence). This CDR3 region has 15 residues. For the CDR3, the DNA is TGTGCCAGCAGCTCCTCAGGTGGTAGCATCTCTGAAGCTTTCTTT. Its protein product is CASSSSGGSISEAFF.

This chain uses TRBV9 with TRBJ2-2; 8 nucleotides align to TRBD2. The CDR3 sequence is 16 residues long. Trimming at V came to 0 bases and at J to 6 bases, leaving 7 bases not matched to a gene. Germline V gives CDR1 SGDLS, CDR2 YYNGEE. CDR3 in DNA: TGTGCCAGCAGCGTAGTGTCGGGAGGGCCTGCCGGGGAGCTGTTTTTT. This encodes CASSVVSGGPAGELFF.

CDR3 coding DNA: TGCGCCAGCAGGGTGGACAGCTCCCCATACAATGAGCAGTTCTTC. Translated: CASRVDSSPYNEQFF. This chain uses TRBV5-1 with TRBJ2-1, with D possibly TRBD1 on 6 matching bases. Trimming took 5 bases from V and 4 from J, leaving 16 bases between them. The CDR3 spans 15 residues. From germline, CDR1 is SGHRS and CDR2 YFSETQ.

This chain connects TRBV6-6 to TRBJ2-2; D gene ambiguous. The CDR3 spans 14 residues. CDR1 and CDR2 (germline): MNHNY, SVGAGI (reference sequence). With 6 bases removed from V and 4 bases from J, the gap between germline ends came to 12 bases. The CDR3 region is CASRYTQVTGELFF. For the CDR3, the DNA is TGTGCCAGCAGATATACCCAGGTCACCGGGGAGCTGTTTTTT.

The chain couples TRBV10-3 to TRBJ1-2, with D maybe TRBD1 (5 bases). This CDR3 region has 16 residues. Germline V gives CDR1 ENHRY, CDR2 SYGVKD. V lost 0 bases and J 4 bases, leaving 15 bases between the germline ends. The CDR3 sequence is CAISESVRGGGYGYTF. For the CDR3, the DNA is TGTGCCATCAGTGAGTCGGTGAGGGGAGGCGGCTATGGCTACACCTTC.

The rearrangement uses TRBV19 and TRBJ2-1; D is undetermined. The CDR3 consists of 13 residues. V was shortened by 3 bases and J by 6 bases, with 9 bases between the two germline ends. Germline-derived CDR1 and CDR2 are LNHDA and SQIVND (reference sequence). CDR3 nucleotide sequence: TGTGCCAGTAGTATTGGCCAGACCAATGAGCAGTTCTTC. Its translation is CASSIGQTNEQFF.

The CDR3, as DNA: TGCAGCGTAACCCGGACTAGCGGGACGGAGGAGCAGTTCTTC. It yields the protein CSVTRTSGTEEQFF. V gene TRBV29-1 combines with J gene TRBJ2-1, with 12 bases fitting TRBD2. Trimming cost V 6 bases and J 10 bases; bases outside gene matches: 10. CDR1 and CDR2 from the germline V gene are SQVTM and ANQGSEA. The CDR3 has 14 amino acids.

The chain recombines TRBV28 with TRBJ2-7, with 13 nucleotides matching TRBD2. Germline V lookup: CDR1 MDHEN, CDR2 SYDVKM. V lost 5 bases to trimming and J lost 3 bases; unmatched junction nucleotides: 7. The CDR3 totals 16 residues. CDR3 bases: TGTGCCAGCAGTCCCCGACTAGCGGGAGGACACTACGAGCAGTACTTC. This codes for CASSPRLAGGHYEQYF.